This passage covers 8 T cell receptor beta chains from one sample sequenced in a study of T cell repertoires in cytomegalovirus infection. In TCRdb, the reads were re-called with MiXCR into one record per CDR3 protein. The sample yields 200,000 to 300,000 distinct CDR3 sequences, 9% to 15% seen once. Sequences were obtained from PBMCs. These receptors were taken from a human donor in good health (CMV status not recorded). Some clones in this sample may be carry-over from other donors' samples.

This clonotype was recorded a few times. The rearrangement links TRBV6-2 or TRBV6-3 to TRBJ1-2; D perhaps matches TRBD1 (5 bases). CDR1 and CDR2 (germline): MNHEY, SVGEGT. V was cut by 2 bases and J by 4 bases, with 5 bases left in between. CDR3 length: 12 amino acids. The CDR3 DNA reads as TGTGCCAGCAGTTACGACAGCTATGGCTACACCTTC. Amino acid sequence: CASSYDSYGYTF.

There are many counts of this clonotype. V gene TRBV19 combines with J gene TRBJ2-2; tentatively, D is TRBD1 (6 bases). The CDR3 is 15 amino acids. Germline CDR1 reads LNHDA; CDR2 reads SQIVND (reference sequence). V shed 7 bases and J shed 1 base, with 13 bases lying between them. This CDR3 is CASTPSTGNTGELFF. Written as DNA, the CDR3 is TGTGCCAGTACCCCTTCGACAGGGAACACCGGGGAGCTGTTTTTT.

This clonotype was observed many times. The V call is TRBV5-6, the J call TRBJ2-3; D is unclear. The germline CDR1 and CDR2 sequences are SGHDT and YYEEEE. CDR3 length: 14 amino acids. V was cut by 0 bases and J by 5 bases, with 10 bases left in between. CDR3 region: CASSLGLLGDTQYF. The CDR3 nucleotides are TGTGCCAGCAGCTTGGGACTCCTAGGAGATACGCAGTATTTT.

This clonotype was counted a few times. The V gene is TRBV29-1, the J gene TRBJ1-1; D is unresolved. The germline gives CDR1 SQVTM, CDR2 ANQGSEA. V was cut by 5 bases and J by 5 bases, with 9 bases left in between. The length of the CDR3 is 11 residues. As DNA, the CDR3 is TGCAGCGTTCGAACCGGGACTGAAGCTTTCTTT. Translation: CSVRTGTEAFF.

V gene TRBV6-2 or TRBV6-3 combines with J gene TRBJ1-5, with D perhaps matching TRBD1 (6 bases). Trimming took off 2 bases at V and 6 bases at J, with 11 bases between the two ends. The CDR3 runs 14 residues. Germline-derived CDR1 and CDR2 are MNHEY and SVGEGT. The CDR3 DNA reads as TGTGCCAGCAGTTACCAGGGGCATGCTCAGCCCCAGCATTTT. This sequence encodes CASSYQGHAQPQHF.

This clonotype appeared a few times. This chain links TRBV20-1 with TRBJ1-2, with D tentatively TRBD1 (6 bases). Germline-derived CDR1 and CDR2 are DFQATT and SNEGSKA (reference sequence). Trimming pared 0 bases from V and 13 bases from J, leaving 15 bases between. This CDR3 spans 12 amino acids. As DNA, the CDR3 is TGCAGTGCTAGAGATGATAACAGGGCGAGCACCTTC. Amino acid sequence: CSARDDNRASTF.

This clonotype was seen a handful of times. The chain couples TRBV7-4 to TRBJ1-3; a weak D match, TRBD1 (6 bases). The length of the CDR3 is 16 residues. CDR1 SGHVT and CDR2 SQSDAQ come from the germline V gene. V was cut by 6 bases and J by 4 bases, with 19 bases left in between. The CDR3 nucleotides read TGTGCCAGCAGAAGTGGGTCGGGGGCGACCGGAAACACCATATATTTT. Translation: CASRSGSGATGNTIYF.

This chain joins TRBV29-1 and TRBJ2-7; D possibly corresponds to TRBD1 (7 bases). The CDR3 sequence is 14 residues long. Germline V lookup: CDR1 SQVTM, CDR2 ANQGSEA. V dropped 0 bases and J dropped 7 bases, with 16 bases sitting between them. CDR3 coding DNA: TGCAGCGTTGAAGAAGGAGGGGGCGGGCGGGAGCAGTACTTC. Its translation: CSVEEGGGGREQYF.